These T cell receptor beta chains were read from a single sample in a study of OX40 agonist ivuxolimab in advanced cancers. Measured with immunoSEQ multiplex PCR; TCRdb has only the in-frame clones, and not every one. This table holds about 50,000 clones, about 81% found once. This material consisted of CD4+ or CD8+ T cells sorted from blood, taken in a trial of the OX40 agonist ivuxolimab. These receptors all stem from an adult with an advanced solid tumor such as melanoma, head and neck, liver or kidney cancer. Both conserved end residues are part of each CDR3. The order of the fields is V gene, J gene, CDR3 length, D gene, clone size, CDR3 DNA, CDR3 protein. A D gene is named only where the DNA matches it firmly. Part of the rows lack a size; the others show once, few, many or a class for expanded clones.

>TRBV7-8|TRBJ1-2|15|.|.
TGTGCCAGCAGCTTAGCGTTCGGCAGGGGTAATGGCTACACCTTC
CASSLAFGRGNGYTF
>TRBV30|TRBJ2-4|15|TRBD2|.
TGTGCCTGGAGTGGTCCACAGCGGGAGGGTAACATTCAGTACTTC
CAWSGPQREGNIQYF
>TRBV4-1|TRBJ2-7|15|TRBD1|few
TGCGCCAGCAGCCAAGACGGACAGGGGGCTCGGGAGCAGTACTTC
CASSQDGQGAREQYF
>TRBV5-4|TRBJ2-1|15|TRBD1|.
TGTGCCAGCAGCCGGGGACAGGGGGTGGTCAATGAGCAGTTCTTC
CASSRGQGVVNEQFF
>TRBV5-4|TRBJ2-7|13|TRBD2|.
TGTGCCAGCAGCCGGGGGGGGACGGGCGAGCAGTACTTC
CASSRGGTGEQYF
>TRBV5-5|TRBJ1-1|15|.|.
TGTGCCAGCAGCTTGACAAACCTAGGAATCGCTGAAGCTTTCTTT
CASSLTNLGIAEAFF
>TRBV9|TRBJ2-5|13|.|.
TGTGCCAGCAGCGTAGCAAATCAAGAGACCCAGTACTTC
CASSVANQETQYF
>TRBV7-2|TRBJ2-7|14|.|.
TGTGCCAGCAGCGCCCACGGGGCGGGCGACGAGCAGTACTTC
CASSAHGAGDEQYF
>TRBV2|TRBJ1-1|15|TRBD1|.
TGTGCCAGCAGTTCGACGACAGGGGTTTTCACTGAAGCTTTCTTT
CASSSTTGVFTEAFF
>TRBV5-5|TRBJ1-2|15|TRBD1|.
TGTGCCAGCAGCTTGTATTTGTGGACAGGGGATGGCTACACCTTC
CASSLYLWTGDGYTF
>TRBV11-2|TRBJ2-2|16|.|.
TGTGCCAGCAGCTTTTACGAGGGAGTAGTCACCGGGGAGCTGTTTTTT
CASSFYEGVVTGELFF
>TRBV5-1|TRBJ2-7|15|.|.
TGCGCCAGCAGCTTAAACACAGGGTCCGGGTACGAGCAGTACTTC
CASSLNTGSGYEQYF
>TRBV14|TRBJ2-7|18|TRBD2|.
TGTGCCAGCAGCCAAGATTTGATAGCGGGAGAGGGCTCCTACGAGCAGTACTTC
CASSQDLIAGEGSYEQYF
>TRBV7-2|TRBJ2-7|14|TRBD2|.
TGTGCCAGCAGCGCTACTAGCGGGAGCTACGAGCAGTACTTC
CASSATSGSYEQYF
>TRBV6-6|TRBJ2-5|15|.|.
TGTGCCAGCAGACATGGGACCTTGGGGAAAGAGACCCAGTACTTC
CASRHGTLGKETQYF
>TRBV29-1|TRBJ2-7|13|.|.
TGCAGCGTTGATAGTTCGGGCTCCTACGAGCAGTACTTC
CSVDSSGSYEQYF
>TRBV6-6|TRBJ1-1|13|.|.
TGTGCCAGCAGTTACAGGGATCGGACTGAAGCTTTCTTT
CASSYRDRTEAFF
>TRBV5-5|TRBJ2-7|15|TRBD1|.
TGTGCCAGCAGCCTGGAGGGACAGGGGATCTACGAGCAGTACTTC
CASSLEGQGIYEQYF
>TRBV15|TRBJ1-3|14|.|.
TGTGCCACCAGCCCGGCCTACGAAGGAAACACCATATATTTT
CATSPAYEGNTIYF
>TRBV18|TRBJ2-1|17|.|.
TGTGCCAGCTCACCACCGGGATCCGGGGGGCGCAGGAATGAGCAGTTCTTC
CASSPPGSGGRRNEQFF
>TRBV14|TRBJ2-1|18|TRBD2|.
TGTGCCAGCAGCCGCTTACCTCCCCTAGCGGGGGTTTACAATGAGCAGTTCTTC
CASSRLPPLAGVYNEQFF
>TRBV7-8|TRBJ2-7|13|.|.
TGTGCCAGCAGCCTAGGACGGGAACACGAGCAGTACTTC
CASSLGREHEQYF
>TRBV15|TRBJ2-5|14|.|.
TGTGCCACCAGCAGAGATGGCAGTTATGGGACCCAGTACTTC
CATSRDGSYGTQYF
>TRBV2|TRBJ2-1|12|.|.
TGTGCCAGCAGGGACTATTACAATGAGCAGTTCTTC
CASRDYYNEQFF
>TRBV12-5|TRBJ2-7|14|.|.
TGTGCTAGTGGTTTGGTACAGGGCGGATACGAGCAGTACTTC
CASGLVQGGYEQYF
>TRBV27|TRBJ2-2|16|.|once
TGTGCCAGCAGTTTATCCGCGGTCGCGAACACCGGGGAGCTGTTTTTT
CASSLSAVANTGELFF
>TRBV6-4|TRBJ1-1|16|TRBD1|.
TGTGCCAGCAGTGCCATAGGACAGGGAGGGTACACTGAAGCTTTCTTT
CASSAIGQGGYTEAFF
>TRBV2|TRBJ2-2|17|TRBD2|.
TGTGCCAGCATACTCGGGGGAGCTAGCGGGAGTACCGGGGAGCTGTTTTTT
CASILGGASGSTGELFF
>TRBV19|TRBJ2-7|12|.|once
TGTGCCAGTGGAGGAGGGGGACACGAGCAGTACTTC
CASGGGGHEQYF
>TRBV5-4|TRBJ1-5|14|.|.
TGTGCCAGCAGCTCGACAGTAGGAGATCAGCCCCAGCATTTT
CASSSTVGDQPQHF
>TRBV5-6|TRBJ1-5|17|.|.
TGTGCCAGCAGCTTGGCCAAGCGGTCGGTTATCAATCAGCCCCAGCATTTT
CASSLAKRSVINQPQHF
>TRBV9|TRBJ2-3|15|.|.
TGTGCCAGCAGCGTAGTTTGGCTGAGCACAGATACGCAGTATTTT
CASSVVWLSTDTQYF
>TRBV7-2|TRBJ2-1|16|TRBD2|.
TGTGCCAGCAGCGCGAGATGGACTAGCGGGATATATGAGCAGTTCTTC
CASSARWTSGIYEQFF
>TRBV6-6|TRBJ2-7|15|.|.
TGTGCCAGCAGTTACTCGAGCAGGGACTCCTACGAGCAGTACTTC
CASSYSSRDSYEQYF
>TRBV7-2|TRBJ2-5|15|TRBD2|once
TGTGCCAGCAGCTTAGTCCTAGCGGTCCAAGAGACCCAGTACTTC
CASSLVLAVQETQYF
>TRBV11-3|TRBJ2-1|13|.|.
TGTGCCAGCAGCTTCCTTCCTTACAATGAGCAGTTCTTC
CASSFLPYNEQFF
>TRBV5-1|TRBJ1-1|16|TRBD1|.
TGCGCCAGCAGCTTGGCCCCGACAGGGCGCGACACTGAAGCTTTCTTT
CASSLAPTGRDTEAFF
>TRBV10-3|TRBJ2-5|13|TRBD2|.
TGTGCCAGCTCGACTAGCGGCCAAGAGACCCAGTACTTC
CASSTSGQETQYF
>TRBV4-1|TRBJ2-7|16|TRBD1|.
TGCGCCAGCAGCCAAGTTGTCGGGACAGGGGGCTACGAGCAGTACTTC
CASSQVVGTGGYEQYF
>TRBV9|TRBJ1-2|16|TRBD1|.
TGTGCCAGCAGCGTAGTACAGGGGACCTCTAACTATGGCTACACCTTC
CASSVVQGTSNYGYTF
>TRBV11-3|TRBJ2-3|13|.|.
TGTGCCAGCAGCAGAGGGGTCACAGATACGCAGTATTTT
CASSRGVTDTQYF
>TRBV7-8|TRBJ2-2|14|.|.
TGTGCCAGCAGCGTCGAAGGTTATAACGGGGAGCTGTTTTTT
CASSVEGYNGELFF
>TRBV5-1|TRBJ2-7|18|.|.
TGCGCCAGCAGCTTGAGGGCAGGGACGACCAGAAAAACCTACGAGCAGTACTTC
CASSLRAGTTRKTYEQYF
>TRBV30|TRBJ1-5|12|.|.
TGTGCCTGGAGTGGTAGCAATCAGCCCCAGCATTTT
CAWSGSNQPQHF
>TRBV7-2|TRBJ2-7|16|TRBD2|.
TGTGCCAGCAGCTTTACACCGGGACTAGCGGGAGCTGAGCAGTACTTC
CASSFTPGLAGAEQYF
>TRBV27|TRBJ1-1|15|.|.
TGTGCCAGCAGTTTATCAACGAGGACCTGGGCTGAAGCTTTCTTT
CASSLSTRTWAEAFF
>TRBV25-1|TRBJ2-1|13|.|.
TGTGCCAGCAGTCGCCCGGCGGGCAATGAGCAGTTCTTC
CASSRPAGNEQFF
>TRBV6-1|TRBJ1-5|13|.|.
TGTGCCAGCGGGGCCAAGGTCAATCAGCCCCAGCATTTT
CASGAKVNQPQHF
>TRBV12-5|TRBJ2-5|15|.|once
TGTGCTAGTGGTTTGGGGCAGACGTACCAAGAGACCCAGTACTTC
CASGLGQTYQETQYF